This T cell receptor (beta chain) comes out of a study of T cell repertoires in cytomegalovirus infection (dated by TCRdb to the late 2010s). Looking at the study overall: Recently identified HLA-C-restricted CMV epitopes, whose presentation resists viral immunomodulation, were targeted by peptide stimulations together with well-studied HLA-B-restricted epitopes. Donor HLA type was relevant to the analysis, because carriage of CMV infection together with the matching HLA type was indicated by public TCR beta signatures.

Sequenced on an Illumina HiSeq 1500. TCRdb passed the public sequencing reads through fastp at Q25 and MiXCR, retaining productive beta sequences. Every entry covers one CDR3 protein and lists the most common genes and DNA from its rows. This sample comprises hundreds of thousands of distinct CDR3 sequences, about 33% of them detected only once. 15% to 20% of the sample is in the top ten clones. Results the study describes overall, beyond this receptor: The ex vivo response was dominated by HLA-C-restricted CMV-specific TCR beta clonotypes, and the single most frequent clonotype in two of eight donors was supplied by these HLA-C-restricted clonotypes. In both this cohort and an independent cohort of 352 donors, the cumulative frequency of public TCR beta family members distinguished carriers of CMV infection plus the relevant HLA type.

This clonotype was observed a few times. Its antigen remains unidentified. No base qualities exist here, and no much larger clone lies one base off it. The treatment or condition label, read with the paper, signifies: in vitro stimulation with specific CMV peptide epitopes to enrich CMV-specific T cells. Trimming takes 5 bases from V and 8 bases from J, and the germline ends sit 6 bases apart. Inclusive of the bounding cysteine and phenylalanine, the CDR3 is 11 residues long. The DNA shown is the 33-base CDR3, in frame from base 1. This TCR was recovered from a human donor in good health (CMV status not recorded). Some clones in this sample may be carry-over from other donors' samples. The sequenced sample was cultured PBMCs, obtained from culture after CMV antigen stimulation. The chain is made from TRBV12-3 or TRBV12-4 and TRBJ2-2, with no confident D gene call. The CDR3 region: CASSRAGELFF. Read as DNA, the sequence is TGTGCCAGCAGTCGCGCTGGGGAGCTGTTTTTT.